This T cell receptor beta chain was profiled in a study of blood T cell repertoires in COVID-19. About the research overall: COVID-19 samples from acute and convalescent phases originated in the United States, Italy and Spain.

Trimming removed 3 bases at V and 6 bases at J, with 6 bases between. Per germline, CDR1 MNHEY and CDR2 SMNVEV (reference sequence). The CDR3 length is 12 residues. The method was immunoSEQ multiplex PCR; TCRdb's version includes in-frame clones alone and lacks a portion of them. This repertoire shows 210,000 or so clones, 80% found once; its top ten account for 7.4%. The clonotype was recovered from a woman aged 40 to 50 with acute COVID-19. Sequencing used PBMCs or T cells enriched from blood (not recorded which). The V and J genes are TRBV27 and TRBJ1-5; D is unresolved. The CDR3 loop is CASSFFGQPQHF. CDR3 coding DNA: TGTGCCAGCAGTTTTTTCGGTCAGCCCCAGCATTTT.